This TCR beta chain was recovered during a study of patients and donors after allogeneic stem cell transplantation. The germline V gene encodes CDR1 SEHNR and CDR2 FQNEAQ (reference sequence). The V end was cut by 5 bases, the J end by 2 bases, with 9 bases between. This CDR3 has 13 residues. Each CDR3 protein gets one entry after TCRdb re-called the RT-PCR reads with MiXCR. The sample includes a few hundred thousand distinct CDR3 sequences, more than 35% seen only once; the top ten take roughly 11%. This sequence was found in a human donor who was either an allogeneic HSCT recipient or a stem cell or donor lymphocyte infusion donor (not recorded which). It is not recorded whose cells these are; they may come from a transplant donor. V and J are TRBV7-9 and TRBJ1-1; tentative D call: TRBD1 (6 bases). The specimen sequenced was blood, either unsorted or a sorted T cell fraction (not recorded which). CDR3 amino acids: CASSQDSNTEAFF. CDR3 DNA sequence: TGTGCCAGCAGCCAGGACAGCAACACTGAAGCTTTCTTT.